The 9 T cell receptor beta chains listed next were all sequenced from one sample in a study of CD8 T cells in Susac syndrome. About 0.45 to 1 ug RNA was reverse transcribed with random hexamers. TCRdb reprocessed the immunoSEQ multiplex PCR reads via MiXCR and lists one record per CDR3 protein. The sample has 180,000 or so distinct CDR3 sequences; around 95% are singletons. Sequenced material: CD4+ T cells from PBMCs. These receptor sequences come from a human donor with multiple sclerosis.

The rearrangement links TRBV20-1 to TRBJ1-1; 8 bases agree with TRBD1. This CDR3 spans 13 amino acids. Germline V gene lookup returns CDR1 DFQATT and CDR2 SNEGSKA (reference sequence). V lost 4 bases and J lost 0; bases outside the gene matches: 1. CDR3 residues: CSAKQGVNTEAFF. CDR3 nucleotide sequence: TGCAGTGCTAAACAGGGGGTGAACACTGAAGCTTTCTTT.

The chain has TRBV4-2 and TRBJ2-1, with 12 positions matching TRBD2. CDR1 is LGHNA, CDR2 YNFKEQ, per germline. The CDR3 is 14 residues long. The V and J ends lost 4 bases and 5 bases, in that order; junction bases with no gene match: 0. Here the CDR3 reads CASSRLAGDNEQFF. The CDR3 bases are TGTGCCAGCAGCCGACTAGCGGGGGACAATGAGCAGTTCTTC.

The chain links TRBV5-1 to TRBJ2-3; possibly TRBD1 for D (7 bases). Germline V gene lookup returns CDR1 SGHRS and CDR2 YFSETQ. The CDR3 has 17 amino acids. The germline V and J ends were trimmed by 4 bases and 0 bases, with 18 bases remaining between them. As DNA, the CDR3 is TGCGCCAGCAGCACTGGAGGGCGGACAGGAAGCACAGATACGCAGTATTTT. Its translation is CASSTGGRTGSTDTQYF.

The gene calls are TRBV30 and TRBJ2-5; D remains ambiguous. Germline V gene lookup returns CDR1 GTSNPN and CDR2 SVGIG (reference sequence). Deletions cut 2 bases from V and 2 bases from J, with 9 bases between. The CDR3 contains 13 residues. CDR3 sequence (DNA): TGTGCCTGGAGTTTTTGGGTTCAAGAGACCCAGTACTTC. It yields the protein CAWSFWVQETQYF.

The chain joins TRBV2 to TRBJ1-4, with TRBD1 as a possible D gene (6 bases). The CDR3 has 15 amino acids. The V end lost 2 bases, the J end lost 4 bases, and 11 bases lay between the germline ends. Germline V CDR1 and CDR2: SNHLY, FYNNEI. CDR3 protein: CASSERTAVNEKLFF. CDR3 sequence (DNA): TGTGCCAGCAGTGAAAGGACAGCCGTTAATGAAAAACTGTTTTTT.

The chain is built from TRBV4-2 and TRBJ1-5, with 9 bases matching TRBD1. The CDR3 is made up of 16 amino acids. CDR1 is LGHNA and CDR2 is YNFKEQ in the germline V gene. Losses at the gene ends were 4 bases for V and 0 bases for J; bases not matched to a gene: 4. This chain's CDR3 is CASSPWTGDSNQPQHF. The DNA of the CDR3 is TGTGCCAGCAGCCCCTGGACAGGGGATAGCAATCAGCCCCAGCATTTT.

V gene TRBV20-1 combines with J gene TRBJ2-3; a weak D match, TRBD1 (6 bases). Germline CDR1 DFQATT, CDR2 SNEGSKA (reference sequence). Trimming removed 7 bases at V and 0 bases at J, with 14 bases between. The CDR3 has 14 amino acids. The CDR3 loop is CSVGQTTSTDTQYF. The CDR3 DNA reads TGCAGTGTTGGACAGACAACTAGCACAGATACGCAGTATTTT.

Written as DNA, the CDR3 is TGTGCCAGCAGTGATTACGTGGAGACCCAGTACTTC. Protein: CASSDYVETQYF. The rearrangement uses TRBV25-1 and TRBJ2-5, with no clear D. Trimming pared 3 bases from V and 5 bases from J, leaving 7 bases between. Germline lookup yields CDR1 MGHDK and CDR2 SYGVNS. The CDR3 has 12 residues.

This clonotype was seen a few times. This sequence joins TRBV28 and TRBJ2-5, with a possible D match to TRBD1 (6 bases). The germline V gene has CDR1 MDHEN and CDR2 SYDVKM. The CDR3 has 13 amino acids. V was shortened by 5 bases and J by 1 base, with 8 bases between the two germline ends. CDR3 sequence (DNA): TGTGCCAGCAGTCGGACAGCCCAAGAGACCCAGTACTTC. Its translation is CASSRTAQETQYF.